This entry concerns a single TCR beta chain. This specimen belongs to a study of blood T cell repertoires in COVID-19. As for the study in general: Sites across the United States, Italy and Spain contributed samples from acute and convalescent COVID-19. Sources were T cells, B-cell-depleted T cells, or PBMCs; the material itself was cDNA or gDNA.

Original analysis: Reference gene primer amplification gave estimated nucleated cell counts. Repertoires were generated with immunoSEQ multiplex PCR, while TCRdb's copy carries only in-frame clones and drops some. V and J calls and clone size are given by that table; D and trimming were obtained from the DNA. The table shows about 92,000 clones, with approximately 90% occurring only once. The CDR3 covers 13 residues. V was trimmed by 1 base and J by 2 bases, leaving 5 bases between them. Per germline, CDR1 LNHNV and CDR2 YYDKDF (reference sequence). The sequenced material came from peripheral blood. The sequence was obtained from a human donor with active COVID-19. The donor label of this sample is uncertain. This rearrangement joins TRBV15 to TRBJ1-1; unclear D gene. The CDR3 DNA reads as TGTGCCACCAGCAGAGTTACAAACACTGAAGCTTTCTTT. It is translated as CATSRVTNTEAFF.